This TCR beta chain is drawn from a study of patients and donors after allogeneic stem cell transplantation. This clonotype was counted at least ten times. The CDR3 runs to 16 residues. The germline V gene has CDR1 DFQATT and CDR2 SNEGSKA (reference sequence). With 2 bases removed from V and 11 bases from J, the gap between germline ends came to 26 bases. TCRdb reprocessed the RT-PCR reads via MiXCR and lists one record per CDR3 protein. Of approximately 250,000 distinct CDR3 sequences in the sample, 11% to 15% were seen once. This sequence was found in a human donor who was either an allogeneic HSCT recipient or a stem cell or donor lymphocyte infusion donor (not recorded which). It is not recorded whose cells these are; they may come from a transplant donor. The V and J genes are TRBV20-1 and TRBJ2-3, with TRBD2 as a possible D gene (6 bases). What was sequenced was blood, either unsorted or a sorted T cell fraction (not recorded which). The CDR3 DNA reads TGCAGTGCTAGAAGAACCACTAGCACTCAACACGGGGGGCAGTATTTT. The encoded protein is CSARRTTSTQHGGQYF.